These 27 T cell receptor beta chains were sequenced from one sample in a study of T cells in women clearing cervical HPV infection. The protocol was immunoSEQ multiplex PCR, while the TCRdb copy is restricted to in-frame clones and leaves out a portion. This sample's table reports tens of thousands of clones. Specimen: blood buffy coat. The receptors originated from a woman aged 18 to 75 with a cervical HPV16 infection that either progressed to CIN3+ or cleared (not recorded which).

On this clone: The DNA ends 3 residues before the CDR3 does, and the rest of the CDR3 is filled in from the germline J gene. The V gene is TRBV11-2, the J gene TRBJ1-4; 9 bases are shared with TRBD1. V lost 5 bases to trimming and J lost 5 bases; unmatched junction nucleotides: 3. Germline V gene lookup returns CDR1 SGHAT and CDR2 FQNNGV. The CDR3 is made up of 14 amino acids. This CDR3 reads CASSPTGGNEKLFF. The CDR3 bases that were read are TGTGCCAGCAGCCCGACAGGGGGGAATGAAAAA.

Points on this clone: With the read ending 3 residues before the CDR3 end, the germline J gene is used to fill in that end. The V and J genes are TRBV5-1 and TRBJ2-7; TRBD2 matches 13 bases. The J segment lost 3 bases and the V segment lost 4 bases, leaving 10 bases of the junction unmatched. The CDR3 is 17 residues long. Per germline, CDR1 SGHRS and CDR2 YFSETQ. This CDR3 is CASSMQTSGRGSYEQYF. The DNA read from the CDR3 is TGCGCCAGCAGCATGCAAACTAGCGGGAGGGGCAGCTACGAG.

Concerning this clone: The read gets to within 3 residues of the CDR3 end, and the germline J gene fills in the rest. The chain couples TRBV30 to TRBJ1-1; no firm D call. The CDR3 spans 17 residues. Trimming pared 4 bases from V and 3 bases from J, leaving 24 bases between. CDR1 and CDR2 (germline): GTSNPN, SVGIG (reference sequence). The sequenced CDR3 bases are TGTGCCTGGACTCCTGACCGGGGAAGGGTATCACACACTGAA. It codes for CAWTPDRGRVSHTE. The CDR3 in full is CAWTPDRGRVSHTEAFF.

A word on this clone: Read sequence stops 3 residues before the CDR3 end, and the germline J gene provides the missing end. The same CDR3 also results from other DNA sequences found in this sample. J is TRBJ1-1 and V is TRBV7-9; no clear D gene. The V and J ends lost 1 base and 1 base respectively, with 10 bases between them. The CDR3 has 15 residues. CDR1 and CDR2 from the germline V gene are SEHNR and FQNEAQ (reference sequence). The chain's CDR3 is CASSLGVAGNTEAFF. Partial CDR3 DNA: TGTGCCAGCAGCTTAGGAGTTGCAGGGAACACTGAA.

The CDR3 bases that were read are TGTGCCAGCAGCTTAGGCTTTGTTGGCCATGGC. Encoded protein: CASSLGFVGHG. The full CDR3 reads CASSLGFVGHGYTF. The chain carries TRBV7-9 and TRBJ1-2, with D unresolved. The read comes to an end 3 residues before the CDR3 does, leaving the germline J gene to fill in the end. V was clipped by 1 base and J by 6 bases, with 12 bases between them. The V gene's germline CDR1 is SEHNR and CDR2 FQNEAQ (reference sequence). The CDR3 runs 14 residues.

The CDR3 region is CASSLSAGGYNEQFF. Incomplete CDR3 DNA: TGTGCCAGCAGCTTATCGGCAGGGGGCTACAATGAG. V gene TRBV7-3 combines with J gene TRBJ2-1; 7 bases fit TRBD1. From the germline J gene comes the end of the CDR3, since the read stops 3 residues before it. The CDR3 consists of 15 residues. Germline CDR1 and CDR2: SGHTA and FQGTGA. Trimming took 2 bases from V and 3 from J; bases not matched to a gene: 4.

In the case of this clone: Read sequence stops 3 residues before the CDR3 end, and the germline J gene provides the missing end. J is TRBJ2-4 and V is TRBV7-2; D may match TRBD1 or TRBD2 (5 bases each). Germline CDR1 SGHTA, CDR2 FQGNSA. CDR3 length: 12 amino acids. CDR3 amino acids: CASSVGSRGQYF. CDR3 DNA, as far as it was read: TGTGCCAGCAGCGTAGGTTCGAGGGGT.

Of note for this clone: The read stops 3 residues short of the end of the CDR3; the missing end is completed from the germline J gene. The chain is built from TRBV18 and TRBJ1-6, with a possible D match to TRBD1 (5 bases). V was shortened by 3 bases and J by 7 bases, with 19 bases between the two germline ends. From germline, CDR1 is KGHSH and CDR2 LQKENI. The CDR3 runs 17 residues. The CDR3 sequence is CASSPIEAGSGNSPLHF. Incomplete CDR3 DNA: TGTGCCAGCTCACCTATAGAGGCAGGGTCGGGAAATTCACCC.

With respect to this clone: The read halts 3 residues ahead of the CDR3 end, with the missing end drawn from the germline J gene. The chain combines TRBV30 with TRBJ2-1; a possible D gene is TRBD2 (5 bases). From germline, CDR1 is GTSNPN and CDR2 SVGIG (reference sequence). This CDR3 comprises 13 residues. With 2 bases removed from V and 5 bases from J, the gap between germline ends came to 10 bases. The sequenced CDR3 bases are TGTGCCTGGAGTCCTTCTAGCCACAATGAG. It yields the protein CAWSPSSHNE. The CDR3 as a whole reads CAWSPSSHNEQFF. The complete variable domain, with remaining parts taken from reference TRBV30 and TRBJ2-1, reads SQTIHQWPATLVQPVGSPLSLECTVEGTSNPNLYWYRQAAGRGLQLLFYSVGIGQISSEVPQNLSASRPQDRQFILSSKKLLLSDSGFYLCAWSPSSHNEQFFGPGTRLTVL.

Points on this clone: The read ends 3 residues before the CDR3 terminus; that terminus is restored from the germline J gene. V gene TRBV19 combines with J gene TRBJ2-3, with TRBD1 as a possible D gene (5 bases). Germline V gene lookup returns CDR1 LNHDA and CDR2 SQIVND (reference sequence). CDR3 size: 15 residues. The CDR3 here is CASSLRSTGFLPQYF. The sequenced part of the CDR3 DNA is TGTGCCAGTAGTCTGCGTTCAACAGGCTTTTTGCCG.

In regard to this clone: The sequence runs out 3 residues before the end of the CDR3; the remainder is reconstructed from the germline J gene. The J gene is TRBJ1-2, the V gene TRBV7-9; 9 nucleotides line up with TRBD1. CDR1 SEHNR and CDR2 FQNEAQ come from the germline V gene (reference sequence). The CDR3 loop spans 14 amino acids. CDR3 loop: CASSLEGQGSGYTF. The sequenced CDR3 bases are TGTGCCAGCAGCCTAGAGGGACAGGGTTCGGGC.

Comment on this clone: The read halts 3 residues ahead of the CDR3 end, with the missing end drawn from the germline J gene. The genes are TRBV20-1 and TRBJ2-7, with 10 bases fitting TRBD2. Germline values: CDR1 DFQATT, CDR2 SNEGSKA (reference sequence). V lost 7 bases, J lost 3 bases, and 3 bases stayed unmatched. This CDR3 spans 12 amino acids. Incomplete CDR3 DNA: TGCAGTGGAGGGACTAGCGACTACGAG. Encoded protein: CSGGTSDYE. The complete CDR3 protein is CSGGTSDYEQYF.

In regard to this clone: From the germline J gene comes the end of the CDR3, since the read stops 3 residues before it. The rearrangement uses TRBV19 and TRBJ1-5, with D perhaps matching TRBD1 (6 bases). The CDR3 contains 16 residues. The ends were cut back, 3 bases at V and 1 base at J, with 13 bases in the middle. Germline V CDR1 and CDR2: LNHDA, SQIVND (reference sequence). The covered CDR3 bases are TGTGCCAGTAGTATGTTTAACAGGGTCAGCAATCAGCCC. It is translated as CASSMFNRVSNQP. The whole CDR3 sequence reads CASSMFNRVSNQPQHF.

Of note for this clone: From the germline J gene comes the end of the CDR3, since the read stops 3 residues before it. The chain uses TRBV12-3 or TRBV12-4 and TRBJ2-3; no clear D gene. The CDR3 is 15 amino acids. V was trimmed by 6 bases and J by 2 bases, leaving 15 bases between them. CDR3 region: CASSPVVGYTDTQYF. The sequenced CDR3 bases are TGTGCCAGCAGCCCGGTTGTTGGTTACACAGATACG.

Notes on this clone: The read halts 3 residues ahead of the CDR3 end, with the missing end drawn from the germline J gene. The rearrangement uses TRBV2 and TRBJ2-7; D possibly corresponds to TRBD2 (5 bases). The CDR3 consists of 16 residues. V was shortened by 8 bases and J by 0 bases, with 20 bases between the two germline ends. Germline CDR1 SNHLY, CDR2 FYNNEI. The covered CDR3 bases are TGTGCCAGCGGCTCACGAGGACTGGTTAGCTCCTACGAG. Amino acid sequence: CASGSRGLVSSYE. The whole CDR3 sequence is CASGSRGLVSSYEQYF.

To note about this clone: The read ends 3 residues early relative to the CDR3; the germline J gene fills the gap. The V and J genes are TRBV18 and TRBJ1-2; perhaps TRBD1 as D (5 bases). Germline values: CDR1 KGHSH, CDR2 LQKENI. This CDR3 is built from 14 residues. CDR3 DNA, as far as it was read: TGTGCCAGCTCACCCGGGACTAGCCAGCGCGAC. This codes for CASSPGTSQRD. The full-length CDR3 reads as CASSPGTSQRDYTF.

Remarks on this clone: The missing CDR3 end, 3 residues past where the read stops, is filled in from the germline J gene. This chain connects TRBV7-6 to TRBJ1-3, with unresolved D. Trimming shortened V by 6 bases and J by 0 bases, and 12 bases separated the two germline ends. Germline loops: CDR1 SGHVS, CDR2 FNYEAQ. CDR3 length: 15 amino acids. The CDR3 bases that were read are TGTGCCAGCAGGCCTTTACAAGGCTCTGGAAACACC. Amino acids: CASRPLQGSGNT. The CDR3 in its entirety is CASRPLQGSGNTIYF.

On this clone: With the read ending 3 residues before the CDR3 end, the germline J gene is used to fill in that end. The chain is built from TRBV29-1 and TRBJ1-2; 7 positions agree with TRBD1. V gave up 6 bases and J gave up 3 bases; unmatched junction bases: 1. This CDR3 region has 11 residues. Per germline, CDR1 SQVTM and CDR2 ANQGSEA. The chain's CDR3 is CSVGTDYGYTF. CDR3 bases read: TGCAGCGTGGGGACAGACTATGGC. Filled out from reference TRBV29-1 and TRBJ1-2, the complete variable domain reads SAVISQKPSRDICQRGTSLTIQCQVDSQVTMMFWYRQQPGQSLTLIATANQGSEATYESGFVIDKFPISRPNLTFSTLTVSNMSPEDSSIYLCSVGTDYGYTFGSGTRLTVV.

CDR3 DNA, as far as it was read: TGCAGCGTCCTCAGGGAGGGATCCTACAATGAG. Protein: CSVLREGSYNE. The full CDR3 protein is CSVLREGSYNEQFF. The chain couples TRBV29-1 to TRBJ2-1; 7 bases are a match to TRBD2. The read falls 3 residues short of the CDR3 end, and the missing part is taken from the germline J gene. CDR3 length: 14 residues. The V and J ends lost 6 bases and 1 base, in that order; junction bases with no gene match: 6. The V gene's germline CDR1 is SQVTM and CDR2 ANQGSEA.

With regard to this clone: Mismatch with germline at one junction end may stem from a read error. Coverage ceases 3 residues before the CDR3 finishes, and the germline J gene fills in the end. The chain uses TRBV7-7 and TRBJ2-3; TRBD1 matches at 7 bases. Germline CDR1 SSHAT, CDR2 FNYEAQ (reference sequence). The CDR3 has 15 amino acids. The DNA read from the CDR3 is TGTGTCAGCAGCGAAGGACAGGCGATCACAGATACG. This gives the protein CVSSEGQAITDT. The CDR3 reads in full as CVSSEGQAITDTQYF.

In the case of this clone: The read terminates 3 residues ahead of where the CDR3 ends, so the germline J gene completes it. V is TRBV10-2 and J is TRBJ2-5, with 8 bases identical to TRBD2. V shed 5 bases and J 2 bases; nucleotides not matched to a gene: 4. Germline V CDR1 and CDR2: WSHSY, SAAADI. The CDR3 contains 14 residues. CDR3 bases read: TGCGCCAGCAGTAGCGGGAGAGAACAAGAGACC. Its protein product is CASSSGREQET. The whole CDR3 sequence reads CASSSGREQETQYF.

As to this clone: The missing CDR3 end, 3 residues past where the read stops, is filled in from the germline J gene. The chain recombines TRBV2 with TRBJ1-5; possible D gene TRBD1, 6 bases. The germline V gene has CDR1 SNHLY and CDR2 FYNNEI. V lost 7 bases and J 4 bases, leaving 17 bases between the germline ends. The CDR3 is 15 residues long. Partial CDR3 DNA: TGTGCCAGCACCGCTTACGGGACAAATAATCAGCCC. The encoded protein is CASTAYGTNNQP. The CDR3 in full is CASTAYGTNNQPQHF.

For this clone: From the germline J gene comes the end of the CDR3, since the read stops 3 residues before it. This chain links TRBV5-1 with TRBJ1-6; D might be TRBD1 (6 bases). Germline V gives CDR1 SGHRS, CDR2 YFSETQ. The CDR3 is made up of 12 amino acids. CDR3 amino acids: CASSLEQGPLHF. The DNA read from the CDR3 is TGCGCCAGCAGCTTGGAGCAGGGGCCC.

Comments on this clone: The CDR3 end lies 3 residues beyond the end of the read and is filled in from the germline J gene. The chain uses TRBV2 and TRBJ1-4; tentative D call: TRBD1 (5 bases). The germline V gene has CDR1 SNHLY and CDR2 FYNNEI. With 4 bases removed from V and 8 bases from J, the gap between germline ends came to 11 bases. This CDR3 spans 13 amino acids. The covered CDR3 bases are TGTGCCAGCAGTGGGCAGGGAGGAGAAAAA. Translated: CASSGQGGEK. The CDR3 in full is CASSGQGGEKLFF.

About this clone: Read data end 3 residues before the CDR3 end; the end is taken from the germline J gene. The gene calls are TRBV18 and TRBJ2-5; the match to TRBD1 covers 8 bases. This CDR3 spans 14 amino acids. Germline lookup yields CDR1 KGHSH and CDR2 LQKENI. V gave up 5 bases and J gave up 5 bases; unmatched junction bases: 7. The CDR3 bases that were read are TGTGCCAGCTCATTAGGGACAGGCTCTGAGACC. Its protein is CASSLGTGSET. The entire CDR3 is CASSLGTGSETQYF.

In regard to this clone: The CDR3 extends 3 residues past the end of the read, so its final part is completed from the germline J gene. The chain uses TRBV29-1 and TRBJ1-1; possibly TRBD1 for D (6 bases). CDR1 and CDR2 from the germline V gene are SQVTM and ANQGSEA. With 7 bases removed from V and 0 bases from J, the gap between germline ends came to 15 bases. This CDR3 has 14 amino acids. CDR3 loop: CSASRGQLNTEAFF. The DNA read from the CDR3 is TGCAGCGCTTCTAGAGGACAGTTGAACACTGAA.

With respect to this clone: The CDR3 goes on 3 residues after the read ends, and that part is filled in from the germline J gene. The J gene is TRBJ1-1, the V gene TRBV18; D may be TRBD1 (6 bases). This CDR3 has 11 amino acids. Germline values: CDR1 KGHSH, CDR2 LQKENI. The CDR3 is CASSQGRQAFF. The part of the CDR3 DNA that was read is TGTGCCAGCTCGCAGGGGCGGCAG. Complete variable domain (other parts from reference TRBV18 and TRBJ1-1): NAGVMQNPRHLVRRRGQEARLRCSPMKGHSHVYWYRQLPEEGLKFMVYLQKENIIDESGMPKERFSAEFPKEGPSILRIQQVVRGDSAAYFCASSQGRQAFFGQGTRLTVV.